This entry lists 26 T cell receptor beta chains sequenced from one sample in a study of T cell responses to AZD1222 COVID-19 vaccine. Sequenced by immunoSEQ multiplex PCR; TCRdb stores in-frame clones only, minus some. The sample shows 150,000 to 200,000 clones, 88% of them seen only once. Sample: peripheral blood, taken 28 days after the second AZD1222 dose. Receptors originate from an adult who received the AZD1222 COVID-19 vaccine.

The CDR3 DNA follows: TGTGCCAGCAGCCTGGGGCTAGCGGGGTACAATGAGCAGTTCTTC. This codes for CASSLGLAGYNEQFF. This chain links TRBV5-4 with TRBJ2-1; TRBD2 agrees at 9 bases. The CDR3 covers 15 residues. Germline-derived CDR1 and CDR2 are SGHNT and YYREEE (reference sequence). After removal of 4 bases from V and 4 bases from J, the junction contained 6 bases not matched to a gene. Together with reference TRBV5-4 and TRBJ2-1, the CDR3 gives the full variable domain: ETGVTQSPTHLIKTRGQQVTLRCSSQSGHNTVSWYQQALGQGPQFIFQYYREEENGRGNFPPRFSGLQFPNYSSELNVNALELDDSALYLCASSLGLAGYNEQFFGPGTRLTVL.

The rearrangement uses TRBV3-1 (or the pseudogene TRBV3-2) and TRBJ1-1; no clear D gene. The length of the CDR3 is 14 residues. Trimming removed 4 bases at V and 5 bases at J, with 14 bases between. Germline V gene data show CDR1 as LGHDT and CDR2 as YNNKEL (reference sequence). CDR3 nucleotides: TGTGCCAGCAGCCCAAGGAGTATGGGAACTGAAGCTTTCTTT. Amino acid sequence: CASSPRSMGTEAFF.

The J gene is TRBJ2-7, the V gene TRBV18; 8 bases are shared with TRBD1. V trimming: 3 bases; J trimming: 7 bases; junction bases outside the gene matches: 5. The CDR3 runs 13 residues. Germline V lookup: CDR1 KGHSH, CDR2 LQKENI. Written as DNA, the CDR3 is TGTGCCAGCTCACCGGACAGGGTGGGGGAGCAGTACTTC. Translating gives CASSPDRVGEQYF.

This chain uses TRBV5-1 with TRBJ2-7, with a possible D match to TRBD1 (7 bases). Germline V CDR1 and CDR2: SGHRS, YFSETQ. The CDR3 consists of 15 residues. V lost 4 bases to trimming and J lost 5 bases, with 19 bases between them. CDR3 nucleotide sequence: TGCGCCAGCAGCGCGGGACAGTTACTCATCAACGAGCAGTACTTC. Translated: CASSAGQLLINEQYF.

The chain uses TRBV19 and TRBJ2-3, with 9 bases matching TRBD2. Germline V gene lookup returns CDR1 LNHDA and CDR2 SQIVND (reference sequence). V lost 9 bases to trimming and J lost 3 bases; unmatched junction nucleotides: 34. This CDR3 has 23 amino acids. CDR3 sequence: CASNQNPGQELAGVGVLTDTQYF. In DNA form, the CDR3 reads TGTGCCAGCAATCAAAACCCGGGACAAGAATTAGCGGGAGTCGGGGTTCTTACAGATACGCAGTATTTT.

The chain recombines TRBV15 with TRBJ2-1, with TRBD2 identical over 10 bases. Germline V lookup: CDR1 LNHNV, CDR2 YYDKDF (reference sequence). Trimming cost V 1 base and J 5 bases; bases outside gene matches: 8. CDR3 length: 17 residues. The CDR3 protein is CATSRARTSGANNEQFF. The CDR3 bases are TGTGCCACCAGCAGAGCCCGGACTAGCGGTGCAAACAATGAGCAGTTCTTC. Combining the CDR3 with reference TRBV15 and TRBJ2-1 gives the whole variable domain DAMVIQNPRYQVTQFGKPVTLSCSQTLNHNVMYWYQQKSSQAPKLLFHYYDKDFNNEADTPDNFQSRRPNTSFCFLDIRSPGLGDTAMYLCATSRARTSGANNEQFFGPGTRLTVL.

This sequence joins TRBV12-1 and TRBJ2-2; the D call TRBD1 from the table was never checked on the DNA. TRBV12-1 is listed as a pseudogene. This CDR3 is 17 amino acids long. The CDR3 sequence is CASSFDQGGVYTGELFF. Here the CDR3 DNA reads TGTGCCAGCAGCTTTGATCAAGGGGGCGTCTACACCGGGGAGCTGTTTTTT.

This chain uses TRBV4-1 with TRBJ1-5; TRBD1 is a possible D gene (6 bases). Per the germline V gene, CDR1 is MGHRA and CDR2 is YSYEKL. This CDR3 comprises 16 residues. The ends were cut back, 0 bases at V and 3 bases at J, with 12 bases in the middle. CDR3 sequence reads: CASSQDRQDINQPQHF. The CDR3, as DNA: TGCGCCAGCAGCCAAGATCGACAGGATATCAATCAGCCCCAGCATTTT.

The V gene is TRBV2, the J gene TRBJ1-3; D unclear. Per the germline V gene, CDR1 is SNHLY and CDR2 is FYNNEI. The ends were cut back, 7 bases at V and 2 bases at J, with 6 bases in the middle. The CDR3 has 12 residues. Written as DNA, the CDR3 is TGTGCCAGCATCACGGCTGGAAACACCATATATTTT. Encoded protein: CASITAGNTIYF.

This clone was observed once. The chain couples TRBV19 to TRBJ2-7; TRBD1 matches at 9 bases. Unmatched junction bases numbered 6, after V lost 4 bases and J lost 2 bases. Per germline, CDR1 LNHDA and CDR2 SQIVND (reference sequence). The CDR3 totals 15 residues. Written as DNA, the CDR3 is TGTGCCAGTAGTACGTTCGGGACAGGGCCCTACGAGCAGTACTTC. It is translated as CASSTFGTGPYEQYF. Full variable domain (rest looked up from reference TRBV19 and TRBJ2-7): DGGITQSPKYLFRKEGQNVTLSCEQNLNHDAMYWYRQDPGQGLRLIYYSQIVNDFQKGDIAEGYSVSREKKESFPLTVTSAQKNPTAFYLCASSTFGTGPYEQYFGPGTRLTVT.

This clone was found a few times. The chain has TRBV19 and TRBJ1-2; no clear D gene. Germline loops: CDR1 LNHDA, CDR2 SQIVND (reference sequence). This CDR3 is built from 13 residues. V lost 5 bases and J 8 bases, leaving 15 bases between the germline ends. CDR3 nucleotides: TGTGCCAGTAGTTTTGGGCCCTCGGGAGGCTACACCTTC. Its translation is CASSFGPSGGYTF.

The CDR3 here is CASSLAGGTNEKLFF. CDR3 nucleotide sequence: TGTGCCAGCAGTTTAGCTGGGGGGACTAATGAAAAACTGTTTTTT. The genes are TRBV28 and TRBJ1-4, with a tentative D call TRBD1 (5 bases). The CDR3 contains 15 residues. V lost 2 bases and J 2 bases, leaving 9 bases between the germline ends. CDR1 is MDHEN and CDR2 is SYDVKM in the germline V gene.

The V call is TRBV9, the J call TRBJ1-1; 7 bases map to TRBD1. CDR3 length: 17 residues. Germline V gene sequence: CDR1 SGDLS, CDR2 YYNGEE. V was clipped by 4 bases and J by 5 bases; unmatched bases: 17. The CDR3 bases are TGTGCCAGCAGCCCCCGACAGGGAGCCACAATGGGGACTGAAGCTTTCTTT. Its translation is CASSPRQGATMGTEAFF.

This chain joins TRBV7-3 and TRBJ2-7; TRBD2 agrees at 8 bases. The CDR3 contains 14 residues. The germline gives CDR1 SGHTA, CDR2 FQGTGA. The J segment lost 2 bases and the V segment lost 4 bases, leaving 4 bases of the junction unmatched. The CDR3 sequence: CASSSGGTAYEQYF. CDR3 DNA: TGTGCCAGCAGCTCGGGGGGGACTGCCTACGAGCAGTACTTC.

This clone was observed once. The genes are TRBV12-3 or TRBV12-4 and TRBJ2-3; D is uncertain. This CDR3 comprises 13 residues. Trimming shortened V by 2 bases and J by 4 bases, and 7 bases separated the two germline ends. The CDR3 nucleotides read TGTGCCAGCAGTTTAAGACGGCCAGATACGCAGTATTTT. It is translated as CASSLRRPDTQYF.

This clone was picked up one time. V is TRBV11-2 and J is TRBJ1-3; possible D gene TRBD1, 6 bases. CDR1 is SGHAT, CDR2 FQNNGV, per germline. The CDR3 is made up of 15 amino acids. The V gene lost 3 bases and the J gene lost 4 bases, with 13 bases spanning the gap. The CDR3 is CASSFRQGSGNTIYF. CDR3 DNA sequence: TGTGCCAGCAGCTTTCGGCAGGGGTCCGGAAACACCATATATTTT.

DNA of the CDR3: TGCGCCAGCAGCCCCCTTTTGAGCTCCGGGAGCCAGCAGTACTTC. Protein product: CASSPLLSSGSQQYF. The chain combines TRBV4-3 with TRBJ2-7; tentatively, D is TRBD2 (6 bases). The CDR3 has 15 residues. V lost 4 bases, J lost 8 bases, and 21 bases lay in between. Germline CDR1 is LGHNA and CDR2 is YSLEER.

V usage is TRBV9 and J usage is TRBJ2-5; 10 nucleotides align to TRBD1. There are 15 residues in the CDR3. Germline loops: CDR1 SGDLS, CDR2 YYNGEE. The ends lost 3 bases at V and 1 base at J; junction bases unmatched: 3. The CDR3, as DNA: TGTGCCAGCAGCGCGGGACAGGGGACCCAAGAGACCCAGTACTTC. It codes for CASSAGQGTQETQYF.

The CDR3, as DNA: TGTGCCAGCAGTCTACAGGGTTGGAATTCACCCCTCCACTTT. It translates to CASSLQGWNSPLHF. The chain carries TRBV25-1 and TRBJ1-6; tentatively, D is TRBD1 (6 bases). The germline V gene has CDR1 MGHDK and CDR2 SYGVNS. The CDR3 covers 14 residues. Trimming left V 5 bases short and J 7 bases short, with 12 bases between.

This sequence joins TRBV28 and TRBJ1-5, with no clear D. Trimming pared 3 bases from V and 4 bases from J, leaving 7 bases between. Germline values: CDR1 MDHEN, CDR2 SYDVKM. The CDR3 consists of 13 residues. CDR3 amino acids: CASSLDGNQPQHF. CDR3 nucleotide sequence: TGTGCCAGCAGTTTGGACGGGAATCAGCCCCAGCATTTT.

The J gene is TRBJ2-7, the V gene TRBV28; no firm D call. V gave up 4 bases and J gave up 8 bases, with 9 bases separating them. The germline V gene has CDR1 MDHEN and CDR2 SYDVKM. CDR3 size: 11 residues. The chain's CDR3 is CASSYLGQQYF. For the CDR3, the DNA is TGTGCCAGCAGTTATCTCGGGCAGCAGTACTTC.

The V call is TRBV4-3, the J call TRBJ1-2; D ambiguous. V was cut by 0 bases and J by 3 bases, with 11 bases left in between. Germline assignment: CDR1 LGHNA and CDR2 YSLEER. CDR3 length equals 15 residues. CDR3 loop: CASSQDSARDYGYTF. CDR3 sequence (DNA): TGCGCCAGCAGCCAAGATTCCGCCAGAGACTATGGCTACACCTTC.

This chain joins TRBV21-1 and TRBJ1-5; TRBD1, the table's D call, was not compared with the DNA. TRBV21-1 is noted as a pseudogene. The CDR3 is 20 residues long. The CDR3 DNA reads TGTGCCAGCAGCAGAAAAGTGGACAGGGGAAATGCGCATAGCAATCAGCCCCAGCATTTT. This encodes CASSRKVDRGNAHSNQPQHF.

J is TRBJ2-1 and V is TRBV5-1, with 11 bases lining up with TRBD2. Germline V gene sequence: CDR1 SGHRS, CDR2 YFSETQ. The CDR3 contains 14 residues. V was clipped by 5 bases and J by 4 bases; unmatched bases: 2. This CDR3 reads CASSRLAGYNEQFF. The CDR3 region has the DNA TGCGCCAGCAGTCGACTAGCGGGGTACAATGAGCAGTTCTTC.

The chain joins TRBV14 to TRBJ2-7; possible D gene TRBD1, 5 bases. The CDR3 runs 12 residues. Germline V gene data show CDR1 as SGHDN and CDR2 as FVKESK. Deletions cut 1 base from V and 8 bases from J, with 9 bases between. CDR3 amino acids: CASSQGSGQQYF. Written as DNA, the CDR3 is TGTGCCAGCAGCCAAGGGTCAGGGCAGCAGTACTTC.

The chain recombines TRBV24-1 with TRBJ2-1; 16 positions agree with TRBD2. Trimming took 3 bases from V and 6 from J; bases not matched to a gene: 10. The CDR3 is 19 amino acids. Germline values: CDR1 KGHDR, CDR2 SFDVKD. The CDR3 DNA follows: TGTGCCACCAGTGATAGAGCCGGGACTAGCGGGAGGGCCCGCAATGAGCAGTTCTTC. Protein: CATSDRAGTSGRARNEQFF.